This T cell receptor (beta chain) emerged from a study of Ad26.COV2.S vaccination and SARS-CoV-2 variants. Method: immunoSEQ multiplex PCR; TCRdb's copy keeps in-frame clones and lacks some. The data hold roughly 150,000 clones, with roughly 88% observed a single time. V was pared by 11 bases and J by 6 bases, with 16 bases between. CDR3 length: 12 amino acids. The germline V gene has CDR1 LNHDA and CDR2 SQIVND (reference sequence). Worth noting for this clone: No antigen is known for it.

Broader study findings: Breadth, reportedly substantial, characterized the spike-specific CD8+ and CD4+ T cell responses after vaccination.

This sample comprised peripheral blood, obtained after recovery from COVID-19. The source is a human donor who had recovered from COVID-19. The chain employs TRBV19 and TRBJ1-1; D unclear. The CDR3 here is CAVGFPGAEAFF. For the CDR3, the DNA is TGTGCCGTCGGGTTTCCGGGCGCTGAAGCTTTCTTT.